This T cell receptor (beta chain) was found in a study of early T cells in non-severe SARS-CoV-2 infection. Study-level information: Chains were not paired, and sequencing was done on bulk RNA from unsorted whole blood.

This CDR3 spans 16 amino acids. Germline values: CDR1 MNHEY, CDR2 SMNVEV (reference sequence). The V end lost 0 bases, the J end lost 2 bases, and 12 bases lay between the germline ends. In this sample, this clonotype turned up many times. Antigen specificity is unknown. Regarding the study as a whole: Comparison of clonotypes with VDJdb favored anti-spike CD8 responses while missing private and CD4 specificities.

Each single cDNA molecule received a unique molecular identifier. TCRdb re-analysed the 5' RACE reads in MiXCR, keeping a single row per CDR3 protein. The table records 60,000 to 90,000 distinct CDR3 sequences, over 9% of them present only once. This receptor was obtained from an adult who was a healthcare worker with PCR-confirmed SARS-CoV-2 infection or an uninfected control (not recorded which). The V and J genes are TRBV27 and TRBJ2-3; D unclear. The material sequenced was whole blood. The CDR3 nucleotides read TGTGCCAGCAGTTTATCGATGCCCGAAGACACAGATACGCAGTATTTT. Residues: CASSLSMPEDTDTQYF.